The 10 T cell receptor beta chains given below trace back to one sample, sequenced in a study of monozygotic twins with inflammatory bowel disease. TCRdb reanalyzed the 5' RACE reads and collapses them to one entry per CDR3 protein, without DNA. The ten most abundant clones cover 5.6% of a sample with a few hundred thousand distinct CDR3 sequences. The sequenced sample was blood. The receptors derive from a human donor with ulcerative colitis or Crohn's disease, or a healthy co-twin of an affected twin (not recorded which).

V is TRBV5-1 and J is TRBJ1-2. Looked up from germline, CDR1 is SGHRS and CDR2 is YFSETQ. The CDR3 loop spans 15 amino acids. CDR3: CASSLRFRQGYGYTF.

V usage is TRBV18 and J usage is TRBJ1-5; the TCRdb call, TRBD1, lacks DNA for checking. The CDR3 runs to 15 residues. Germline V lookup: CDR1 KGHSH, CDR2 LQKENI. The CDR3 reads CASSLDRDTNQPQHF.

This chain joins TRBV7-2 and TRBJ1-5. The CDR3 spans 15 residues. CDR1 SGHTA and CDR2 FQGNSA come from the germline V gene. CDR3: CASSLEYYSNQPQHF.

V usage is TRBV7-2 and J usage is TRBJ1-3; TCRdb lists TRBD1, though no DNA is available to test this call. From germline, CDR1 is SGHTA and CDR2 FQGNSA. The CDR3 extends over 16 amino acids. CDR3 sequence reads: CASSLGGGRTGNTIYF.

The chain joins TRBV5-5 to TRBJ1-6; as DNA is missing, the TRBD1 call by TCRdb cannot be tested. Germline-derived CDR1 and CDR2 are SGHKS and YYEKEE (reference sequence). The length of the CDR3 is 15 residues. CDR3: CASSRTPSDSSPLHF.

The V and J genes are TRBV12-3 or TRBV12-4 and TRBJ2-7; there is no DNA to check the TCRdb D call of TRBD1. This CDR3 spans 15 amino acids. This CDR3 reads CASKTQGAGLSEQYF.

The chain employs TRBV27 and TRBJ2-3; TCRdb names TRBD2, which stays unverified in the absence of DNA. CDR3 length: 16 amino acids. CDR1 and CDR2 (germline): MNHEY, SMNVEV (reference sequence). The CDR3 reads CASSLLAGARTDTQYF.

The rearrangement uses TRBV7-9 and TRBJ2-7. The CDR3 loop spans 13 amino acids. Germline V lookup: CDR1 SEHNR, CDR2 FQNEAQ (reference sequence). CDR3 residues: CASRQTGAYEQYF.

CDR3 sequence: CASSFRGSGEQYF. This chain joins TRBV5-1 and TRBJ2-7; TCRdb calls TRBD2, which cannot be checked without DNA. This CDR3 has 13 residues. Germline values: CDR1 SGHRS, CDR2 YFSETQ.

The CDR3 here is CASSPRRGSSNQPQHF. The chain joins TRBV6-7 to TRBJ1-5; TCRdb indicates TRBD1, and absent DNA this call remains unverified. TRBV6-7 is assigned to the ORF class and has an uncertain function. The CDR3 is made up of 16 amino acids.